This is a list of T cell receptor beta chains from one sample in a study of T cell responses to AZD1222 COVID-19 vaccine. This table comes from immunoSEQ multiplex PCR, and its TCRdb copy is limited to in-frame clones, with some not included. In the table there are 70,000 or so clones, more than 70% of which are singletons. The starting material was peripheral blood, obtained on day 0 of AZD1222 vaccination. These TCRs come from an adult in good health. CDR3s leave out the opening cysteine and the closing phenylalanine or tryptophan.

v_call: TRBV18
cdr3_aa: ASSPGTGPYEQY

v_call: TRBV11-2
cdr3_aa: ASSLDGETQSSYNSPLH

v_call: TRBV20-1
cdr3_aa: SASNRGRGNTEAF

v_call: TRBV7-2
cdr3_aa: ASSLRHGNQPQH

v_call: TRBV7-6
cdr3_aa: ASSAQAGFSYEQY

v_call: TRBV18
cdr3_aa: ASSPQVPDTQY

v_call: TRBV5-8
cdr3_aa: ASSLAGGEQY

v_call: TRBV6-5
cdr3_aa: ASSYGPKSMF

v_call: TRBV19
cdr3_aa: ASRWGQGEDTGELF

v_call: TRBV27
cdr3_aa: ASSFGTGGGQPQH

v_call: TRBV3-1/TRBV3-2
cdr3_aa: ASSSGGVQYEQF

v_call: TRBV6-5
cdr3_aa: ASGGTSGSSDEQF

v_call: TRBV10-3
cdr3_aa: AISEVAGTGLDEQY

v_call: TRBV4-2
cdr3_aa: ASSRGIKVNTGELF

v_call: TRBV5-1
cdr3_aa: ASSDTPRGGYT

v_call: TRBV4-1
cdr3_aa: ASSQGTRGADTQY

v_call: TRBV18
cdr3_aa: ASSPYGGNSYNEQF

v_call: TRBV18
cdr3_aa: ASSPPVLAEGYNEQF

v_call: TRBV20-1
cdr3_aa: SASGGGTDTQY

v_call: TRBV7-9
cdr3_aa: ASSRESGQSYGYT

v_call: TRBV5-1
cdr3_aa: ASSSQGRETQY

v_call: TRBV28
cdr3_aa: ASSLGGGYTEAF

v_call: TRBV28
cdr3_aa: ASSRPRQGGNEQF

v_call: TRBV28
cdr3_aa: ASSFHQSTQDYEQY

v_call: TRBV29-1
cdr3_aa: SVVPYNEQF

v_call: TRBV18
cdr3_aa: ASSLRTSGTDTQY

v_call: TRBV11-2
cdr3_aa: ASSPMGPLYGYT

v_call: TRBV19
cdr3_aa: ASSISSGRWEQY

v_call: TRBV25-1
cdr3_aa: ASSDGAHADTQY

v_call: TRBV3-1/TRBV3-2
cdr3_aa: ASSQDRVGGTEAF

v_call: TRBV9
cdr3_aa: ASSAYKIGWYYGYT

v_call: TRBV5-1
cdr3_aa: ASSFGQGIYEQY

v_call: TRBV23-1
cdr3_aa: ASLPDPQSNTEAF

v_call: TRBV3-1/TRBV3-2
cdr3_aa: ASSQRPRDKLVPTYNEQF

v_call: TRBV6-2/TRBV6-3
cdr3_aa: ASSRDSNQPQH

v_call: TRBV18
cdr3_aa: ASSRYRAEEQY

v_call: TRBV19
cdr3_aa: ASGSKGDTEAF

v_call: TRBV14
cdr3_aa: ASSHSRWGGYT

v_call: TRBV29-1
cdr3_aa: SVRVSYEQY

v_call: TRBV30
cdr3_aa: AWSSGLFYNEQF

v_call: TRBV6-6
cdr3_aa: ASTARGSNQPQH